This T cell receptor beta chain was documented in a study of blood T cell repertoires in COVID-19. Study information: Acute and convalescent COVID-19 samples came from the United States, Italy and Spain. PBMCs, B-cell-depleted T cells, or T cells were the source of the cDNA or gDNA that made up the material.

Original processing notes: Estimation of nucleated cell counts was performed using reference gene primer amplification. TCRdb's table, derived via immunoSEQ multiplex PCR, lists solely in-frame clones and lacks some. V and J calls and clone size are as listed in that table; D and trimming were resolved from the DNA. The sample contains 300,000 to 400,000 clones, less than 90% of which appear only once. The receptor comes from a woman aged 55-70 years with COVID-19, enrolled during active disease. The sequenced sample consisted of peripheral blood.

The CDR3 region has the DNA TGTGCCAGCAGCCCCGGGGTGTGGGCTGAAGCTTTCTTT. It encodes CASSPGVWAEAFF. The chain recombines TRBV9 with TRBJ1-1; D remains ambiguous. V lost 4 bases and J 6 bases, leaving 13 bases between the germline ends. This CDR3 contains 13 residues. Germline V CDR1 and CDR2: SGDLS, YYNGEE.